This TCR beta chain appears in the sequencing data of a study of blood T cell repertoires in COVID-19. This table comes from immunoSEQ multiplex PCR, and its TCRdb copy is limited to in-frame clones, with some not included. The sample lists around 220,000 clones, 86% occurring once. This receptor was identified in a man aged 50 or older with acute or convalescent COVID-19. Sequenced sample: peripheral blood.

CDR3 sequence: CASSILGTAAGNTIYF. The CDR3 DNA reads TGTGCCAGTTCTATACTTGGGACAGCCGCTGGAAACACCATATATTTT. The chain couples TRBV19 to TRBJ1-3, with 7 bases matching TRBD1. The CDR3 is made up of 16 amino acids. Trimming cost V 8 bases and J 2 bases; bases outside gene matches: 12. Germline V CDR1 and CDR2: LNHDA, SQIVND (reference sequence).